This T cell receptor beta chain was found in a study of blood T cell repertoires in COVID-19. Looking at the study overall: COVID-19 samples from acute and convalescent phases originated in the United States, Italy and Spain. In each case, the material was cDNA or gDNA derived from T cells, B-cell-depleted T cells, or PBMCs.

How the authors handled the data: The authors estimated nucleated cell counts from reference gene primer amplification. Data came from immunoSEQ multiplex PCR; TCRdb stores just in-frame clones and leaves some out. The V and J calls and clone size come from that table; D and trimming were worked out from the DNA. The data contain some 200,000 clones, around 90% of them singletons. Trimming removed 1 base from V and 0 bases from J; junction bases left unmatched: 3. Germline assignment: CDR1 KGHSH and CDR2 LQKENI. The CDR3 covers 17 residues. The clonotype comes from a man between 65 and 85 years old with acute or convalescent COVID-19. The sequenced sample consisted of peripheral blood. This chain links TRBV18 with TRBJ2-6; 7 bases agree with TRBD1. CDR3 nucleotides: TGTGCCAGCTCACCACAGGGGGCGACCTCTGGGGCCAACGTCCTGACTTTC. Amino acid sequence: CASSPQGATSGANVLTF.